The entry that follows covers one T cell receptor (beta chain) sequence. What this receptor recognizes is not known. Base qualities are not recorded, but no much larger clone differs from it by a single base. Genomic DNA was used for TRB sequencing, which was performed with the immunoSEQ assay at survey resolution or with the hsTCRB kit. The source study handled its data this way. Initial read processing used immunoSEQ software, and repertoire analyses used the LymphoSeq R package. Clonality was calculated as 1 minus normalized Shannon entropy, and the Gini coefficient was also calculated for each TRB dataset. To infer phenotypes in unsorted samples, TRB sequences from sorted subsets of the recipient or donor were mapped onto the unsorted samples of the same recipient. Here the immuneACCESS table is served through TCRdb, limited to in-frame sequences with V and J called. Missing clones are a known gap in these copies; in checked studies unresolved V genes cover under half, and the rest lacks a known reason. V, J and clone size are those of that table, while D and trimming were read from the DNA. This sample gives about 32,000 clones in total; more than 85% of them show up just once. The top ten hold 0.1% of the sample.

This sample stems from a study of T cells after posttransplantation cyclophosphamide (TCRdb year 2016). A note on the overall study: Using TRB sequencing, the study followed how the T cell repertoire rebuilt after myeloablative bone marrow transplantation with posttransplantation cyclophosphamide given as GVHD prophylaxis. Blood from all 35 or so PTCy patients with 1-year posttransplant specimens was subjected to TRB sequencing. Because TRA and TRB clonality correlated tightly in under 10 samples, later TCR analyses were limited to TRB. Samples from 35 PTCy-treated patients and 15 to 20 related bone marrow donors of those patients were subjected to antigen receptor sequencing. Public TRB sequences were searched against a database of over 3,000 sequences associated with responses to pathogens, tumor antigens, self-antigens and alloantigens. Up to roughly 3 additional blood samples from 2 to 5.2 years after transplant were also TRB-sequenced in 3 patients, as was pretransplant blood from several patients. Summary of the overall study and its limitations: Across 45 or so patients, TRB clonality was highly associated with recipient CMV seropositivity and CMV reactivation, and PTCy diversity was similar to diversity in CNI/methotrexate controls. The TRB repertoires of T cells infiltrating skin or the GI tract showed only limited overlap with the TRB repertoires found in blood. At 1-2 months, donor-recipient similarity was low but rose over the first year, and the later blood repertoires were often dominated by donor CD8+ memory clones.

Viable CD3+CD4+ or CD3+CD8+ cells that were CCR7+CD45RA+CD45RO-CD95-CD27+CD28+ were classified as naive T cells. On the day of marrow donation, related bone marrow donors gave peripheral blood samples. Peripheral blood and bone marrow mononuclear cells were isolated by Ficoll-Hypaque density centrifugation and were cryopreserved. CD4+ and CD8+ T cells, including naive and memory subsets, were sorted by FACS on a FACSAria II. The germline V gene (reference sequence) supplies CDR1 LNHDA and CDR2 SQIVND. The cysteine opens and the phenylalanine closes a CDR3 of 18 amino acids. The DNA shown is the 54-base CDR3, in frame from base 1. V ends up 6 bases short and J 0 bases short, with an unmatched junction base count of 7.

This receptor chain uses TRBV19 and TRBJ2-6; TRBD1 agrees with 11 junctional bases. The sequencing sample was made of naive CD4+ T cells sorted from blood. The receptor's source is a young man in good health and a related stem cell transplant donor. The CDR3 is CASRDRGPPISGANVLTF. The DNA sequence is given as TGTGCCAGTAGGGACAGGGGGCCTCCCATCTCTGGGGCCAACGTCCTGACTTTC.